This T cell receptor (beta chain) was retrieved from a study of glioma-infiltrating T cells. Study results and caveats: Very few CDR3 sequences were shared between tissue and blood. Non-neoplastic patients had below-expected tissue-blood divergence, while all gliomas exceeded expectation.

TCR alpha and beta CDR3 regions were amplified from RNA using iRepertoire nested multiplex PCR. Input was roughly 95-450 ng of tissue mRNA or PBMC total RNA. TCRdb re-analysed the multiplex PCR reads in MiXCR, keeping a single row per CDR3 protein. The table records fewer than 200,000 distinct CDR3 sequences, about 46% of them present only once. On this clonotype: Its antigen is as yet unknown.

This CDR3 has 16 residues. V lost 2 bases to trimming and J lost 2 bases, with 14 bases between them. Germline CDR1 is KGHSH and CDR2 is LQKENI. The sequence was collected from a human donor with low-grade glioma or glioblastoma, undergoing nonglioma brain surgery, or in good health (not recorded which). Sequencing used glioma tissue, nonneoplastic brain tissue, or PBMCs (not recorded which). The genes are TRBV18 and TRBJ2-3, with TRBD2 as a possible D gene (6 bases). CDR3 loop: CASSPLGIADTDTQYF. CDR3 nucleotide sequence: TGTGCCAGCTCACCATTGGGAATAGCGGACACAGATACGCAGTATTTT.